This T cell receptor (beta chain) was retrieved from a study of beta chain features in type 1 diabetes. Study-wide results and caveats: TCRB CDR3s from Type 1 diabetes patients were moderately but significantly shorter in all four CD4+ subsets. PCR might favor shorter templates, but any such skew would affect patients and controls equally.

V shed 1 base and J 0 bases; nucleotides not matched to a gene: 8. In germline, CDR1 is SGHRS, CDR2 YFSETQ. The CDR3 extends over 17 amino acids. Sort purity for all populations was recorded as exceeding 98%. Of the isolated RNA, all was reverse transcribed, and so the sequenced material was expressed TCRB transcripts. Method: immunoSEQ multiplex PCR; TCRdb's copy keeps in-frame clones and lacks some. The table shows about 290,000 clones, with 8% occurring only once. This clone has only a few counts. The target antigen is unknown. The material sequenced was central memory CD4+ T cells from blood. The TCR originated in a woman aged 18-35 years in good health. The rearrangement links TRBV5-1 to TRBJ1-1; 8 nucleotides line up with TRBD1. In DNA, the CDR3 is TGCGCCAGCAGCTTGCAAACAGGGGGATTAATGAACACTGAAGCTTTCTTT. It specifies CASSLQTGGLMNTEAFF.